The next 5 T cell receptor beta chains were all read from a single sample in a study of human T cells and chemical hapten exposure. Using its own MiXCR run on the RACE reads, TCRdb lists one record per CDR3 protein. The sample consists of 150,000 to 200,000 distinct CDR3 sequences, around 30% of them appearing once. Specified time point: patch test 3, about 24 weeks after DPC sensitization. Treatment specified: therapeutic diphenylcyclopropenone sensitization with weekly scalp DPC. Sequencing was performed on whole blood, taken in connection with sensitization to the hapten diphenylcyclopropenone (DPC). The receptors come from a woman under 30 with alopecia areata. Some clones in this sample may be carry-over from other donors' samples.

The V call is TRBV7-2, the J call TRBJ2-3; D ambiguous. Per the germline V gene, CDR1 is SGHTA and CDR2 is FQGNSA. This CDR3 has 11 amino acids. V shed 5 bases and J shed 8 bases, with 8 bases lying between them. The CDR3 nucleotides read TGTGCCAGCAGCCCGGCCGGTACGCAGTATTTT. Translated: CASSPAGTQYF.

The chain joins TRBV10-3 to TRBJ2-3, with D tentatively TRBD2 (5 bases). This CDR3 comprises 13 residues. CDR1 and CDR2 (germline): ENHRY, SYGVKD. The V end lost 10 bases, the J end lost 6 bases, and 17 bases lay between the germline ends. This chain's CDR3 is CASRGPIADTQYF. Here the CDR3 DNA reads TGTGCCAGCAGAGGGCCCATCGCGGATACGCAGTATTTT.

This clonotype has a handful of counts. This chain joins TRBV5-1 and TRBJ1-5, with D tentatively TRBD1 (6 bases). Trimming shortened V by 0 bases and J by 6 bases, and 7 bases separated the two germline ends. CDR1 SGHRS and CDR2 YFSETQ come from the germline V gene. This CDR3 is 13 amino acids long. Here the CDR3 DNA reads TGCGCCAGCAGCTTGGTAGGGGGTCAGCCCCAGCATTTT. Protein sequence: CASSLVGGQPQHF.

V is TRBV7-2 and J is TRBJ2-5; 9 bases fit TRBD1. The germline V gene encodes CDR1 SGHTA and CDR2 FQGNSA. J lost 7 bases, V lost 5 bases, and 8 bases had no gene match. This CDR3 comprises 14 residues. The CDR3 protein is CASSPPGQGRTQYF. The CDR3 DNA sequence: TGTGCCAGCAGCCCACCTGGACAGGGGAGGACCCAGTACTTC.

The sample holds many counts of this clonotype. V gene TRBV29-1 combines with J gene TRBJ2-1, with D perhaps TRBD1 (5 bases). The CDR3 consists of 10 residues. V lost 5 bases to trimming and J lost 7 bases, with 6 bases between them. Per the germline V gene, CDR1 is SQVTM and CDR2 is ANQGSEA. For the CDR3, the DNA is TGCAGCGTTAGGGGAAATGAGCAGTTCTTC. Translation: CSVRGNEQFF.